The 3 T cell receptor beta chains presented below share a single source sample, sequenced in a study of tumor T cells in aggressive B-cell lymphoma. Generated by immunoSEQ multiplex PCR, the TCRdb table keeps only in-frame clones and is missing some. Among thousands of clones listed, over 70% were seen once. Specimen: tumor tissue. All receptors derive from an adult with diffuse large B cell lymphoma.

The chain has TRBV10-3 and TRBJ1-6, with D unresolved. Germline V gene data show CDR1 as ENHRY and CDR2 as SYGVKD. This CDR3 is 15 amino acids long. Deletions cut 3 bases from V and 9 bases from J, with 15 bases between. CDR3 in DNA: TGTGCCATCAGTGACACCATAACCGGGAGTTCACCCCTCCACTTT. Its translation is CAISDTITGSSPLHF.

The chain is built from TRBV5-1 and TRBJ1-2; D may be TRBD1 (6 bases). Trimming stripped 0 bases from V and 4 bases from J, with 7 bases between. The CDR3 has 13 residues. The germline gives CDR1 SGHRS, CDR2 YFSETQ. The CDR3 DNA reads as TGCGCCAGCAGCTTGGCGGACAGCTATGGCTACACCTTC. Translated, it gives CASSLADSYGYTF.

V gene TRBV4-1 combines with J gene TRBJ2-4, with TRBD2 identical over 8 bases. V was clipped by 4 bases and J by 9 bases; unmatched bases: 17. The CDR3 covers 17 residues. The V gene's germline CDR1 is MGHRA and CDR2 YSYEKL. The CDR3 nucleotides are TGCGCCAGCAGCCCCTCGGAGAATACGGGGGGGTATCCCATTCAGTACTTC. Translation: CASSPSENTGGYPIQYF.